These 18 T cell receptor beta chains originate from one sample sequenced in a study of shared clonotypes between healthy human individuals. Assay used: immunoSEQ multiplex PCR; TCRdb lists only in-frame clones, some missing. The sample yields about 490,000 clones, approximately 84% seen once. Sequences were obtained from PBMCs. These receptors originate from a woman aged 40 to 50 in good health. Some clones in this sample may be carry-over from other donors' samples.

This sequence joins TRBV4-2 and TRBJ2-1; 7 nucleotides align to TRBD2. Germline trimming cut 3 bases from V and 10 bases from J; bases unmatched to any gene: 15. The germline CDR1 and CDR2 sequences are LGHNA and YNFKEQ. This CDR3 is built from 16 residues. The CDR3 is CASSQGVERGGVEQFF. The CDR3, as DNA: TGTGCCAGCAGCCAGGGGGTCGAGCGGGGTGGAGTGGAGCAGTTCTTC.

The chain joins TRBV30 to TRBJ2-1; TRBD2 matches 12 bases. With V trimmed by 1 base and J by 4 bases, 5 bases remained unmatched. CDR1 and CDR2 (germline): GTSNPN, SVGIG (reference sequence). The CDR3 runs 16 residues. The CDR3 DNA sequence: TGTGCCTGGAGTGCCGGACTAGCGGGGCGTTACAATGAGCAGTTCTTC. Translated: CAWSAGLAGRYNEQFF.

For this clone: A far larger clone is one base from this, pointing to a likely read error. The chain links TRBV5-6 to TRBJ1-3, with D possibly matching TRBD1 (6 bases). Germline CDR1 SGHDT, CDR2 YYEEEE. This CDR3 is 15 amino acids long. The CDR3 nucleotides read TGTGCCAGCGGCTTGAGCGGGGGCGGTGGGTACACCATATATTTT. As protein: CASGLSGGGGYTIYF.

This clone has just one count. V usage is TRBV2 and J usage is TRBJ2-5; no clear D gene. Trimming pared 1 base from V and 4 bases from J, leaving 13 bases between. This CDR3 region has 15 residues. Germline assignment: CDR1 SNHLY and CDR2 FYNNEI. The CDR3 loop is CASSEGRSTGETQYF. The CDR3 DNA reads TGTGCCAGCAGTGAAGGTCGGAGTACGGGAGAGACCCAGTACTTC.

V gene TRBV27 combines with J gene TRBJ2-3, with 8 bases fitting TRBD2. This CDR3 contains 16 residues. Losses at the gene ends were 2 bases for V and 2 bases for J; bases not matched to a gene: 6. Germline CDR1 reads MNHEY; CDR2 reads SMNVEV (reference sequence). CDR3 region: CASSLRQREITDTQYF. The DNA for the CDR3 is TGTGCCAGCAGTTTAAGACAGCGGGAGATCACAGATACGCAGTATTTT.

There are many counts of this clone. Distinct nucleotide sequences in the sample also encode this CDR3. The rearrangement uses TRBV18 and TRBJ2-2; 9 bases match TRBD1. Germline V gives CDR1 KGHSH, CDR2 LQKENI. V was pared by 3 bases and J by 3 bases, with 5 bases of the junction left unmatched. The CDR3 is 16 residues long. This CDR3 is CASSPPTGGYTGELFF. The CDR3 nucleotides read TGTGCCAGCTCACCTCCGACAGGGGGTTACACCGGGGAGCTGTTTTTT.

This chain connects TRBV6-5 to TRBJ2-7; weak D call: TRBD1 (5 bases). Germline CDR1 and CDR2: MNHEY and SVGAGI. The CDR3 loop spans 13 amino acids. V lost 6 bases to trimming and J lost 0 bases, with 9 bases between them. The CDR3 loop is CASRTGFSYEQYF. The CDR3 nucleotides read TGTGCCAGCAGAACAGGTTTCTCCTACGAGCAGTACTTC.

The chain is built from TRBV19 and TRBJ2-5, with 9 bases matching TRBD1. Germline V gives CDR1 LNHDA, CDR2 SQIVND (reference sequence). The CDR3 extends over 18 amino acids. V lost 2 bases and J lost 7; bases outside the gene matches: 17. The CDR3 DNA sequence: TGTGCCAGTAGTATATGGGGACAGGGTCGGGGATGGTGGTGGACCCAGTACTTC. This encodes CASSIWGQGRGWWWTQYF.

The rearrangement uses TRBV10-2 and TRBJ1-5, with D hard to call. This CDR3 is built from 13 residues. Between the trimmed V and J ends, which lost 4 bases and 5 bases, there was a span of 9 bases. Germline CDR1 WSHSY, CDR2 SAAADI. CDR3 in amino acids: CASSAEIHQPQHF. The DNA of the CDR3 is TGCGCCAGCAGTGCGGAAATTCATCAGCCCCAGCATTTT.

As to this clone: At one of its ends the junction is not consistent with the germline gene, which may arise from a read error. The chain employs TRBV18 and TRBJ1-1, with D possibly TRBD1 on 5 matching bases. Germline assignment: CDR1 KGHSH and CDR2 LQKENI. The CDR3 spans 15 residues. The CDR3 region is CASSQIQDLNTGAFF. In DNA form, the CDR3 reads TGTGCCAGCTCACAGATACAGGACCTGAACACTGGAGCTTTCTTT.

The CDR3 region has the DNA TGTGCCAGCACCGCCTTAGCGGGGAATGAGCAGTTCTTC. It encodes CASTALAGNEQFF. The chain has TRBV7-4 and TRBJ2-1; 8 nucleotides align to TRBD2. This CDR3 is 13 amino acids long. Per the germline V gene, CDR1 is SGHVT and CDR2 is SQSDAQ. Trimming at V came to 7 bases and at J to 7 bases, leaving 6 bases not matched to a gene.

Turning to this clone: Other nucleotide sequences in the sample specify the same CDR3. The chain carries TRBV6-5 and TRBJ2-7, with 11 bases aligning to TRBD2. V shed 0 bases, J shed 2 bases, and the junction held 3 bases outside the gene matches. The CDR3 spans 16 residues. In germline, CDR1 is MNHEY, CDR2 SVGAGI. The CDR3 loop reads CASSYSRLAGTYEQYF. DNA for the CDR3: TGTGCCAGCAGTTACTCGAGACTAGCGGGAACCTACGAGCAGTACTTC.

About this clone: Within the sample, other DNA sequences also encode this same CDR3. V is TRBV5-1 and J is TRBJ1-4; maybe TRBD1 (6 bases). Trimming took off 2 bases at V and 6 bases at J, with 11 bases between the two ends. The CDR3 is 14 residues long. Germline V gene data show CDR1 as SGHRS and CDR2 as YFSETQ. CDR3 loop: CASSFGQGYEKLFF. DNA for the CDR3: TGCGCCAGCAGCTTCGGGCAGGGGTATGAAAAACTGTTTTTT.

This clone occurred a few times. The sample holds other DNA sequences that translate to the same CDR3. This chain joins TRBV5-1 and TRBJ1-4; D is unclear. V was trimmed by 2 bases and J by 0 bases, leaving 5 bases between them. Germline CDR1 reads SGHRS; CDR2 reads YFSETQ. This CDR3 has 14 amino acids. This chain's CDR3 is CASSLDATNEKLFF. Here the CDR3 DNA reads TGCGCCAGCAGCTTAGACGCAACTAATGAAAAACTGTTTTTT.

The V call is TRBV4-1, the J call TRBJ2-5; TRBD2 aligns across 10 bases. The ends lost 0 bases at V and 2 bases at J; junction bases unmatched: 6. This CDR3 spans 17 amino acids. Looked up from germline, CDR1 is MGHRA and CDR2 is YSYEKL. The CDR3 loop reads CASSQDRTSGLQETQYF. The DNA for the CDR3 is TGCGCCAGCAGCCAAGATCGGACTAGCGGACTACAAGAGACCCAGTACTTC.

This chain connects TRBV11-1 to TRBJ2-3; D ambiguous. Trimming took 5 bases from V and 7 from J, leaving 13 bases between them. CDR3 length equals 13 residues. CDR1 is SGHAT and CDR2 is FQDESV in the germline V gene (reference sequence). CDR3 in amino acids: CASSPVLGNTQYF. In DNA form, the CDR3 reads TGTGCCAGCAGCCCCGTTCTAGGGAATACGCAGTATTTT.

The chain is built from TRBV19 and TRBJ2-7; a possible D gene is TRBD2 (5 bases). The germline V gene has CDR1 LNHDA and CDR2 SQIVND (reference sequence). The CDR3 has 15 residues. The V and J ends lost 7 bases and 9 bases respectively, with 25 bases between them. The CDR3 loop reads CASTPRGGSYDAQYF. The CDR3 bases are TGTGCCAGTACCCCTCGTGGCGGGTCCTACGACGCGCAGTACTTC.

V gene TRBV2 combines with J gene TRBJ2-7; 10 positions agree with TRBD2. The germline V gene encodes CDR1 SNHLY and CDR2 FYNNEI. The CDR3 has 14 residues. V lost 7 bases, J lost 4 bases, and 7 bases stayed unmatched. CDR3 amino acids: CASNLAGDVYEQYF. Here the CDR3 DNA reads TGTGCCAGCAACCTAGCGGGAGACGTTTACGAGCAGTACTTC. The entire variable domain, with the rest obtained from reference TRBV2 and TRBJ2-7, is as follows: EPEVTQTPSHQVTQMGQEVILRCVPISNHLYFYWYRQILGQKVEFLVSFYNNEISEKSEIFDDQFSVERPDGSNFTLKIRSTKLEDSAMYFCASNLAGDVYEQYFGPGTRLTVT.